Shown below are 16 T cell receptor beta chains from a single sample sequenced in a study of blood T cell repertoires in COVID-19. Some clones are missing from TCRdb's copy, which holds only in-frame ones; the method was immunoSEQ multiplex PCR. The sample yields about 86,000 clones, 87% seen once. The sequencing sample was made of peripheral blood. The receptors were sampled from a human donor in a cohort sampled during active COVID-19.

The chain links TRBV29-1 to TRBJ2-3; 7 positions match TRBD1. The CDR3 consists of 15 residues. CDR1 is SQVTM, CDR2 ANQGSEA, per germline. Trimming took 6 bases from V and 2 from J; bases not matched to a gene: 11. CDR3 sequence reads: CSVEGQPRFTDTQYF. The CDR3 DNA reads as TGCAGCGTAGAGGGACAGCCGAGGTTCACAGATACGCAGTATTTT.

The CDR3 is CASSPQTAVDNEQFF. DNA for the CDR3: TGTGCCAGCAGCCCTCAGACTGCGGTGGACAATGAGCAGTTCTTC. The chain has TRBV7-3 and TRBJ2-1; D uncertain. From germline, CDR1 is SGHTA and CDR2 FQGTGA. The CDR3 covers 15 residues. V lost 5 bases to trimming and J lost 5 bases, with 16 bases between them.

The chain uses TRBV24-1 and TRBJ2-1; the match to TRBD2 covers 11 bases. Germline CDR1 reads KGHDR; CDR2 reads SFDVKD. J gave up 2 bases and V 4 bases, and 3 bases lay outside the gene matches. The CDR3 consists of 16 residues. The CDR3 here is CATSDPSGGTYNEQFF. The DNA for the CDR3 is TGTGCCACCAGTGACCCTAGCGGGGGGACCTACAATGAGCAGTTCTTC.

In this sample, this clone turned up a few times. The chain uses TRBV28 and TRBJ2-1; D gene uncertain. Trimming removed 3 bases at V and 7 bases at J, with 7 bases between. The germline V gene encodes CDR1 MDHEN and CDR2 SYDVKM. This CDR3 has 12 residues. The CDR3 reads CASSLRQNEQFF. In nucleotides, the CDR3 is TGTGCCAGCAGTTTGAGGCAAAATGAGCAGTTCTTC.

This clone was counted once. V is TRBV30 and J is TRBJ2-2; a weak D match, TRBD2 (6 bases). The germline gives CDR1 GTSNPN, CDR2 SVGIG (reference sequence). The V end was cut by 5 bases, the J end by 3 bases, with 10 bases between. This CDR3 contains 13 residues. The DNA for the CDR3 is TGTGCCTGGGCCACGGGGGACACCGGGGAGCTGTTTTTT. Its protein product is CAWATGDTGELFF. Full variable domain (remainder filled in from reference TRBV30 and TRBJ2-2): SQTIHQWPATLVQPVGSPLSLECTVEGTSNPNLYWYRQAAGRGLQLLFYSVGIGQISSEVPQNLSASRPQDRQFILSSKKLLLSDSGFYLCAWATGDTGELFFGEGSRLTVL.

The rearrangement joins TRBV24-1 to TRBJ2-5, with D perhaps TRBD2 (5 bases). From germline, CDR1 is KGHDR and CDR2 SFDVKD. CDR3 length: 16 residues. V lost 1 base, J lost 5 bases, and 16 bases lay in between. The CDR3 loop is CATSDFTGTRSETQYF. In nucleotides, the CDR3 is TGTGCCACCAGTGATTTTACCGGTACTAGATCTGAGACCCAGTACTTC.

The V call is TRBV4-2, the J call TRBJ2-7, with TRBD1 identical over 7 bases. Germline V CDR1 and CDR2: LGHNA, YNFKEQ. CDR3 size: 15 residues. After removal of 2 bases from V and 4 bases from J, the junction contained 8 bases not matched to a gene. The CDR3 region is CASSQSRTGSYEQYF. In nucleotides, the CDR3 is TGTGCCAGCAGCCAATCGCGGACAGGTTCTTACGAGCAGTACTTC.

The chain combines TRBV27 with TRBJ2-5; 10 bases map to TRBD2. The CDR3 is 18 residues long. V trimming: 2 bases; J trimming: 1 base; junction bases outside the gene matches: 10. Germline V gene lookup returns CDR1 MNHEY and CDR2 SMNVEV (reference sequence). CDR3 region: CASSLTPQLAGPQETQYF. The CDR3 DNA reads TGTGCCAGCAGTTTAACCCCCCAACTAGCGGGGCCCCAAGAGACCCAGTACTTC.

This chain connects TRBV28 to TRBJ1-6; 8 bases line up with TRBD1. This CDR3 spans 16 amino acids. Losses at the gene ends were 4 bases for V and 7 bases for J; bases not matched to a gene: 9. Germline CDR1 reads MDHEN; CDR2 reads SYDVKM. CDR3 amino acids: CASSSAGGASNSPLHF. The CDR3, as DNA: TGTGCCAGCAGTTCTGCAGGGGGCGCGTCGAATTCACCCCTCCACTTT.

The chain uses TRBV5-4 and TRBJ1-1; D is unclear. Per the germline V gene, CDR1 is SGHNT and CDR2 is YYREEE (reference sequence). The CDR3 is made up of 13 amino acids. The germline V and J ends were trimmed by 4 bases and 1 base, with 8 bases remaining between them. The CDR3 DNA reads TGTGCCAGCAGCCCTCGGGAGAACACTGAAGCTTTCTTT. Residues: CASSPRENTEAFF.

About this clone: Other DNA sequences of this sample code for an identical CDR3. This rearrangement joins TRBV7-3 to TRBJ2-2; 13 nucleotides align to TRBD2. Per germline, CDR1 SGHTA and CDR2 FQGTGA. The CDR3 is made up of 16 amino acids. V shed 5 bases, J shed 7 bases, and the junction held 7 bases outside the gene matches. CDR3 residues: CASSPRTSGSVGELFF. The CDR3 region has the DNA TGTGCCAGCAGCCCCCGGACTAGCGGGAGTGTCGGGGAGCTGTTTTTT.

For this clone: Its ends do not fully match the called genes, so a read error is possible. The chain's CDR3 is CASSLAEDRGPICNYGYTF. Here the CDR3 DNA reads TGTGCTAGCAGCTTAGCTGAGGACAGGGGCCCTATTTGTAACTATGGCTACACCTTC. The chain couples TRBV7-7 to TRBJ1-2; 9 nucleotides agree with TRBD1. Germline V CDR1 and CDR2: SSHAT, FNYEAQ (reference sequence). The CDR3 extends over 19 amino acids. Full variable domain (rest looked up from reference TRBV7-7 and TRBJ1-2): GAGVSQSPRYKVTKRGQDVTLRCDPISSHATLYWYQQALGQGPEFLTYFNYEAQPDKSGLPSDRFSAERPEGSISTLTIQRTEQRDSAMYRCASSLAEDRGPICNYGYTFGSGTRLTVV.

V is TRBV2 and J is TRBJ2-1; tentative D call: TRBD1 (6 bases). Trimming shortened V by 6 bases and J by 0 bases, and 12 bases separated the two germline ends. Germline V lookup: CDR1 SNHLY, CDR2 FYNNEI. The CDR3 runs to 15 residues. In nucleotides, the CDR3 is TGTGCCAGCAGAGCGGAACAGGGCTCCTACAATGAGCAGTTCTTC. Amino acid sequence: CASRAEQGSYNEQFF.

This chain links TRBV6-6 with TRBJ2-5, with D hard to call. The CDR3 length is 13 residues. The V and J ends lost 5 bases and 2 bases respectively, with 9 bases between them. CDR1 MNHNY and CDR2 SVGAGI come from the germline V gene (reference sequence). CDR3 DNA sequence: TGTGCCAGCAGTGGAGAAGGACAAGAGACCCAGTACTTC. Protein: CASSGEGQETQYF.

This clone was found a few times. The rearrangement joins TRBV14 to TRBJ2-7, with 9 bases aligning to TRBD2. V lost 4 bases to trimming and J lost 5 bases; unmatched junction nucleotides: 3. This CDR3 is built from 13 residues. In germline, CDR1 is SGHDN, CDR2 FVKESK. CDR3 bases: TGTGCCAGCAGCCCAGGGACTAGCAACGAGCAGTACTTC. Translation: CASSPGTSNEQYF.

The chain recombines TRBV27 with TRBJ2-7, with 9 bases fitting TRBD1. CDR1 MNHEY and CDR2 SMNVEV come from the germline V gene (reference sequence). The CDR3 totals 15 residues. Unmatched junction bases numbered 2, after V lost 0 bases and J lost 2 bases. DNA for the CDR3: TGTGCCAGCAGTTTATCCGGGACAGGGACCTACGAGCAGTACTTC. Translating it yields CASSLSGTGTYEQYF.